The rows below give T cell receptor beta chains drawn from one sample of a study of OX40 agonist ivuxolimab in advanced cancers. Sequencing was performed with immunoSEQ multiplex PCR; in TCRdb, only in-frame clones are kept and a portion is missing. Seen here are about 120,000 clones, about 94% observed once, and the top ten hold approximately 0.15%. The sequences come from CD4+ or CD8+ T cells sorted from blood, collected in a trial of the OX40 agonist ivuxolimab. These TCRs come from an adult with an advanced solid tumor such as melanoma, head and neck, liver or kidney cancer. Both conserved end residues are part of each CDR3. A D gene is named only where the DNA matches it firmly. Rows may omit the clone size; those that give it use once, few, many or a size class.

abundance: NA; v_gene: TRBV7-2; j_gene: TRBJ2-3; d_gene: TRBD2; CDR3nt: TGTGCCAGCAGCTTAGCCTGGACTAGCGGGGGAGATACGCAGTATTTT; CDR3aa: CASSLAWTSGGDTQYF
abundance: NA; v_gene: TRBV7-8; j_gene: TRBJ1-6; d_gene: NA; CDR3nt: TGTGCCAGCAGCTTAACAGGCTCACCCTCCTATAATTCACCCCTCCACTTT; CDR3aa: CASSLTGSPSYNSPLHF
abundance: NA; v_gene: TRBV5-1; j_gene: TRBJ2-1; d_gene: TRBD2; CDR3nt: TGCGCCAGCAGCCCACAAGCGGGAGGGCCTAGTAATGAGCAGTTCTTC; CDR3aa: CASSPQAGGPSNEQFF
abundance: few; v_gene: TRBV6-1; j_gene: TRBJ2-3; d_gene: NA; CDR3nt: TGTGCCAGCAGTGTCCGACGGAGCACAGATACGCAGTATTTT; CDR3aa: CASSVRRSTDTQYF
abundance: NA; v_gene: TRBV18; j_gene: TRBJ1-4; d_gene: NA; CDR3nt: TGTGCCAGCTCCCCAGCGGCGACAACTAATGAAAAACTGTTTTTT; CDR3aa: CASSPAATTNEKLFF
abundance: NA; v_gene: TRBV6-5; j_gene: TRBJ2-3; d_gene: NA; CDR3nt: TGTGCCAGCAGAAGGGCAGATACGCAGTATTTT; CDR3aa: CASRRADTQYF
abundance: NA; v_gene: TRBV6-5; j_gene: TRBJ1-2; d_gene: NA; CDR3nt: TGTGCCAGCAGCCCAGGGAAACCGCGGGATGGCTACACCTTC; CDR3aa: CASSPGKPRDGYTF
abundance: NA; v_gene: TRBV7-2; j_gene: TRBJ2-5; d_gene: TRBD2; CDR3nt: TGTGCCAGCAGCGAGAGCGGGGACCAGGAGACCCAGTACTTC; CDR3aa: CASSESGDQETQYF
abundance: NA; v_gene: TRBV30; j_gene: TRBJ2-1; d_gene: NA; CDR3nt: TGTGCCTGGAGTGACGGGAGACGCTCCTACAATGAGCAGTTCTTC; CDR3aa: CAWSDGRRSYNEQFF
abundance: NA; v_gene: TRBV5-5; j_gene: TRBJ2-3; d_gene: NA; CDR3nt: TGTGCCAGCAGCTTTAGATTTCTAGCCCCGAGCACAGATACGCAGTATTTT; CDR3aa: CASSFRFLAPSTDTQYF
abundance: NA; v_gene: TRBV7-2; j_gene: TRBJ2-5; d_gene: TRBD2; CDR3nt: TGTGCCAGCAGCTTAGCGGGACTAGCGGATGAGGGGGAGACCCAGTACTTC; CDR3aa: CASSLAGLADEGETQYF
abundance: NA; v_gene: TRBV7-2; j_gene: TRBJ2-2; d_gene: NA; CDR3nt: TGTGCCAGCAGCTTAAGGGTAACAACAGCTAGCAACACCGGGGAGCTGTTTTTT; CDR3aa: CASSLRVTTASNTGELFF
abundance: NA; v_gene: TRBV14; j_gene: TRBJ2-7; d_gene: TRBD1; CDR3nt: TGTGCCAGCAGCCAAGACCGGGGACAGGGGGAGCAGTACTTC; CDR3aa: CASSQDRGQGEQYF
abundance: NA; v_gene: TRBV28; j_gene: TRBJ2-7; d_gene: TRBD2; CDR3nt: TGTGCCAGCAGTTTTCTAGGACTAGCGGGGGGGAATACCTACGAGCAGTACTTC; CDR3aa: CASSFLGLAGGNTYEQYF
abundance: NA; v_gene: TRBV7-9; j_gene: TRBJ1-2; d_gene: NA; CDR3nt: TGTGCCAGCAGCCTCGGGGGGACTCGAGGCTACACCTTC; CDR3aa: CASSLGGTRGYTF
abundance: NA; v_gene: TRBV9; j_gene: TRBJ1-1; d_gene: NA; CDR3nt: TGTGCCAGCAGCGAGAGAGGGGGGGCAGGAACTGAAGCTTTCTTT; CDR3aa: CASSERGGAGTEAFF
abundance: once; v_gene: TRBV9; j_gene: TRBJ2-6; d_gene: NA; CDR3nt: TGTGCCAGCAGCGTAGATCTGAGGGGCGGCCGCTCTGGGGCCAACGTCCTGACTTTC; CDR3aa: CASSVDLRGGRSGANVLTF